Each of the 18 T cell receptor beta chains below was sequenced from the same sample in a study of T cells after yellow fever vaccination. TCRdb analysed the 5' RACE reads with MiXCR anew, one entry per CDR3 protein. Of hundreds of thousands of distinct CDR3 sequences in the sample, approximately 4% were seen once. The starting material was PBMCs, obtained 5 days after the yellow fever booster vaccination. All receptors come from a man aged 18 to 29 who received the YFV17D yellow fever vaccine.

This clonotype has more than one count but fewer than ten. This sequence joins TRBV12-3 or TRBV12-4 and TRBJ1-3; D gene uncertain. This CDR3 is built from 14 residues. V was clipped by 7 bases and J by 4 bases, with 14 bases between them. The CDR3 nucleotides are TGTGCCAGCACACCTTTGGAGCGGGGAAACACCATATATTTT. As protein: CASTPLERGNTIYF.

Ten or more counts support this clonotype. The rearrangement uses TRBV5-1 and TRBJ2-2; D is unresolved. Germline V gene lookup returns CDR1 SGHRS and CDR2 YFSETQ. The CDR3 totals 13 residues. The germline V and J ends were trimmed by 4 bases and 6 bases, with 10 bases remaining between them. This CDR3 is CASSPPGAGELFF. The CDR3 DNA is TGCGCCAGCAGCCCCCCAGGAGCCGGGGAGCTGTTTTTT.

The V call is TRBV7-9, the J call TRBJ1-5; weak D call: TRBD1 (5 bases). Germline V gene lookup returns CDR1 SEHNR and CDR2 FQNEAQ (reference sequence). The CDR3 is made up of 14 amino acids. V was pared by 8 bases and J by 1 base, with 12 bases between. Here the CDR3 DNA reads TGTGCCAGCGGGGGTACGGACAGCAATCAGCCCCAGCATTTT. Translated, it gives CASGGTDSNQPQHF.

This clonotype was observed at least ten times. The chain combines TRBV18 with TRBJ2-1, with D perhaps matching TRBD2 (6 bases). The CDR3 sequence is 16 residues long. Trimming shortened V by 5 bases and J by 2 bases, and 16 bases separated the two germline ends. Germline V gene data show CDR1 as KGHSH and CDR2 as LQKENI. The CDR3 sequence is CASSAGLQGPYNEQFF. CDR3 nucleotides: TGTGCCAGCTCAGCGGGACTCCAAGGACCCTACAATGAGCAGTTCTTC.

V usage is TRBV2 and J usage is TRBJ1-6; 8 nucleotides agree with TRBD1. Germline V lookup: CDR1 SNHLY, CDR2 FYNNEI. This CDR3 comprises 12 residues. V shed 8 bases and J 7 bases; nucleotides not matched to a gene: 1. CDR3 DNA: TGTGCCAGCTCAGGGGGCAATTCACCCCTCCACTTT. It encodes CASSGGNSPLHF.

A few counts support this clonotype. The chain has TRBV20-1 and TRBJ1-1; TRBD1 aligns across 7 bases. Per germline, CDR1 DFQATT and CDR2 SNEGSKA (reference sequence). The length of the CDR3 is 14 residues. V dropped 0 bases and J dropped 4; count of bases not matched to a gene: 5. CDR3 amino acids: CSAREGGAGTEAFF. DNA for the CDR3: TGCAGTGCTAGAGAAGGGGGCGCCGGCACTGAAGCTTTCTTT.

This chain connects TRBV4-2 to TRBJ2-7, with D perhaps given as TRBD1 or TRBD2 (5 bases each). Trimming pared 4 bases from V and 7 bases from J, leaving 14 bases between. Germline V gene sequence: CDR1 LGHNA, CDR2 YNFKEQ. The CDR3 has 13 amino acids. CDR3 nucleotide sequence: TGTGCCAGCAGCCTTGGGTTGTGGGGGGAGCAGTACGTC. It codes for CASSLGLWGEQYV.

This clonotype was counted between two and nine times. The chain has TRBV7-9 and TRBJ2-1, with a weak D call TRBD1 (6 bases). The V end was cut by 0 bases, the J end by 9 bases, with 18 bases between. The CDR3 spans 16 residues. Germline V gives CDR1 SEHNR, CDR2 FQNEAQ (reference sequence). The CDR3: CASSLAGHKKGAEQFF. DNA for the CDR3: TGTGCCAGCAGCTTAGCGGGACACAAAAAAGGGGCTGAGCAGTTCTTC.

This clonotype was seen a handful of times. V is TRBV5-1 and J is TRBJ1-1, with 8 bases that match TRBD1. The V gene end was trimmed by 4 bases and the J gene end by 4 bases; junction bases not matched to a gene: 6. CDR1 is SGHRS and CDR2 is YFSETQ in the germline V gene. This CDR3 spans 14 amino acids. The CDR3 sequence is CASSPTGGTTEAFF. The CDR3 DNA reads as TGCGCCAGCAGCCCTACAGGGGGGACCACTGAAGCTTTCTTT.

In its sample, this clonotype was seen many times. CDR3 coding DNA: TGCGCCAGCAGCTCTAACGGACCGAATGAAAAACTGTTTTTT. Translating it yields CASSSNGPNEKLFF. The chain employs TRBV5-1 and TRBJ1-4; D gene uncertain. Germline CDR1 and CDR2: SGHRS and YFSETQ. The CDR3 covers 14 residues. V was shortened by 3 bases and J by 5 bases, with 11 bases between the two germline ends.

The rearrangement uses TRBV3-1 and TRBJ2-3; 9 bases align to TRBD1. The germline CDR1 and CDR2 sequences are LGHDT and YNNKEL (reference sequence). The CDR3 contains 15 residues. The V gene end was trimmed by 4 bases and the J gene end by 1 base; junction bases not matched to a gene: 3. This chain's CDR3 is CASSPWTGGTDTQYF. The CDR3 nucleotides are TGTGCCAGCAGCCCTTGGACAGGGGGCACAGATACGCAGTATTTT.

The J gene is TRBJ2-2, the V gene TRBV7-2; D not certain. Germline V gene data show CDR1 as SGHTA and CDR2 as FQGNSA. V lost 3 bases and J lost 9, with 8 bases in between. The CDR3 extends over 12 amino acids. DNA of the CDR3: TGTGCCAGCAGCTTGTCGGCGAGGGAGCTGTTTTTT. As protein: CASSLSARELFF.

This clonotype has more than one count but fewer than ten. CDR3 coding DNA: TGTGCCAGCAGCGTACTCGGGGGCGACTATGGCTACACCTTC. It translates to CASSVLGGDYGYTF. The rearrangement joins TRBV9 to TRBJ1-2; the D gene is possibly TRBD1 (6 bases). CDR3 length: 14 residues. Per the germline V gene, CDR1 is SGDLS and CDR2 is YYNGEE. Trimming took 1 base from V and 3 from J, leaving 10 bases between them.

The genes are TRBV7-2 and TRBJ2-3; 7 bases line up with TRBD1. CDR3 length equals 16 residues. V was pared by 5 bases and J by 2 bases, with 10 bases of the junction left unmatched. Per the germline V gene, CDR1 is SGHTA and CDR2 is FQGNSA. CDR3 DNA sequence: TGTGCCAGCAGCCCCAATACAGGGGTATACACAGATACGCAGTATTTT. Translation: CASSPNTGVYTDTQYF.

This clonotype has a count of ten or more. This sequence joins TRBV4-2 and TRBJ1-3, with no clear D. V lost 3 bases to trimming and J lost 2 bases, with 5 bases between them. CDR3 length equals 13 residues. The germline CDR1 and CDR2 sequences are LGHNA and YNFKEQ. CDR3 bases: TGTGCCAGCAGCCATACGGCTGGAAACACCATATATTTT. This sequence encodes CASSHTAGNTIYF.

This clonotype was recorded at least ten times. The chain employs TRBV5-1 and TRBJ1-5; D might be TRBD1 (6 bases). CDR3 length equals 14 residues. V was pared by 0 bases and J by 5 bases, with 9 bases between. Germline V gene sequence: CDR1 SGHRS, CDR2 YFSETQ. The CDR3 here is CASSLASGDQPQHF. CDR3 nucleotides: TGCGCCAGCAGCTTGGCGTCAGGGGATCAGCCCCAGCATTTT.

This clonotype was counted a few times. The chain uses TRBV7-9 and TRBJ1-2, with 12 bases that match TRBD1. The V gene's germline CDR1 is SEHNR and CDR2 FQNEAQ (reference sequence). This CDR3 is built from 15 residues. J was trimmed by 6 bases and V by 5 bases; bases with no gene match: 7. The CDR3 region has the DNA TGTGCCAGCAGCCTTGGGACAGGGGGCTTCGATGGCTACACCTTC. Its translation is CASSLGTGGFDGYTF.

The rearrangement joins TRBV7-6 to TRBJ2-3; 7 bases are a match to TRBD1. The CDR3 covers 14 residues. CDR1 and CDR2 from the germline V gene are SGHVS and FNYEAQ. V gave up 5 bases and J gave up 6 bases; unmatched junction bases: 8. The CDR3 nucleotides are TGTGCCAGCAGCCTCCTGACAGGGCCCGATACGCAGTATTTT. This codes for CASSLLTGPDTQYF.